Given below is one T cell receptor (beta chain) in context. Its antigen remains unidentified. Base quality data are lacking; no much larger clone is found one base away. Collaborating institutions collected whole blood in K2EDTA tubes following their own protocols. Collaborator samples were shipped for TCRbeta analysis as frozen whole blood, isolated PBMCs, or DNA extracted from either sample type. The immunoSEQ Assay, a bias-controlled multiplex PCR, was used to amplify TCRbeta CDR3 regions from genomic DNA. As for the original processing: The number of nucleated cells in each sample was estimated by amplification of reference gene primers within the assay. Sequence reads were collapsed and filtered to measure the absolute abundance of every unique TCRbeta CDR3 rearrangement. For each sample, productive Simpson clonality was calculated by taking the square root of Simpson's diversity index across productive rearrangements. The table was pulled from immuneACCESS by TCRdb, which kept in-frame rearrangements only. Such tables lose some clones; where checked, under half of the loss comes from unresolved V genes, and the rest has no known cause. Clone size and V and J calls were adopted from that table, with D and trimming inferred from the DNA. This sample gives over 40,000 clones in total; about 86% of them show up just once. The ten largest clones represent around 4.6% of the sample.

This sample was taken from a study of blood T cell repertoires in COVID-19 (dated by TCRdb to about 2020). Regarding the study in general: The collaborator samples originated in the United States, Italy and Spain and spanned the acute and convalescent phases of COVID-19. HLA class I and class II types, where available, came from metadata supplied by the sample provider rather than from assay-based typing. A freely available public database, intended as a resource for researchers studying the immune response to SARS-CoV-2, is where the repertoires were released. Subjects who had been exposed to COVID-19, were actively infected with it, or had recovered from it provided the deeply sampled blood TCRbeta repertoires that made up the dataset. A de-identified subject ID, COVID-19 status, age in years and sex were almost always included in the sample metadata. The prospective study material was composed of cDNA or gDNA derived from T cells, B-cell-depleted T cells, or PBMCs. Samples were obtained from the ongoing ImmuneRACE study (first 160 participants) and from over 1,000 subjects provided by 6 global collaborators. What the work shows at the level of the full study, not this receptor alone: Clinical and demographic metadata were provided uncurated, with the amount varying by source and participant.

This clonotype was obtained from a man older than 75 with active COVID-19. Sequences were obtained from peripheral blood.

The DNA reads TGTGCCAGCAGCTCGAGGGGGGGAGTGGGCTACAATGAGCAGTTCTTC. Its amino acids are CASSSRGGVGYNEQFF. The chain is assembled from TRBV7-8 and TRBJ2-1, with TRBD2 perhaps the D gene, on 7 matching bases. CDR1 and CDR2 are read off the germline V gene as SGHVS and FQNEAQ. The CDR3 runs 16 residues from the cysteine to the phenylalanine. Only the CDR3 portion is preserved as DNA: 48 bases, with reading frame beginning at the first base. Trimming takes 4 bases from V and 3 bases from J, and the germline ends sit 16 bases apart.